Listed below are T cell receptor beta chains from one sample, sequenced in a study of T-cell reconstitution after alpha-beta-depleted transplantation in children. TCRdb reanalysed the PCR reads using MiXCR and keeps one entry per CDR3 protein. The sample shows fewer than 550,000 distinct CDR3 sequences, approximately 10% of them seen only once. Material: PBMCs, mostly from graft donor cells, obtained 180 days after TCRalphabeta/CD19-depleted stem cell transplant. The receptors come from a female patient aged 2 to 10 who had a stem cell transplant for aplastic anemia, so the T cells may come from the graft donor. CDR3s include the opening cysteine and the closing phenylalanine or tryptophan. The D gene is left open where the match is weak. Expanded clones get a size class; other rows say once, few or many, or leave the size out.

d_call: NA; clone_size: NA; v_call: TRBV29-1; j_call: TRBJ1-1; cdr3_aa: CSVRSQNTEAFF; cdr3_nt: TGCAGCGTGAGGTCCCAGAACACTGAAGCTTTCTTT
d_call: TRBD1; clone_size: NA; v_call: TRBV11-1; j_call: TRBJ1-4; cdr3_aa: CASSFRDREVQVNEKLFF; cdr3_nt: TGTGCCAGCAGCTTCCGGGACAGGGAGGTGCAAGTTAATGAAAAACTGTTTTTT
d_call: TRBD1; clone_size: NA; v_call: TRBV28; j_call: TRBJ1-6; cdr3_aa: CASRLTGWDSPLHF; cdr3_nt: TGTGCCAGCAGGTTGACAGGGTGGGATTCACCCCTCCACTTT
d_call: TRBD1; clone_size: NA; v_call: TRBV11-3; j_call: TRBJ1-6; cdr3_aa: CASSLYRTGSSYNSPLHF; cdr3_nt: TGTGCCAGCAGCTTATACCGGACAGGGAGCTCCTATAATTCACCCCTCCACTTT
d_call: NA; clone_size: NA; v_call: TRBV28; j_call: TRBJ2-2; cdr3_aa: CASTANTGELFF; cdr3_nt: TGTGCCAGCACCGCGAACACCGGGGAGCTGTTTTTT
d_call: NA; clone_size: NA; v_call: TRBV28; j_call: TRBJ2-5; cdr3_aa: CASSPKYGYWETQYF; cdr3_nt: TGTGCCAGCAGTCCAAAATACGGGTATTGGGAGACCCAGTACTTC
d_call: TRBD1; clone_size: NA; v_call: TRBV7-3; j_call: TRBJ2-2; cdr3_aa: CASSSGQGTAGELFF; cdr3_nt: TGTGCCAGCAGCTCGGGACAGGGGACTGCCGGGGAGCTGTTTTTT
d_call: TRBD2; clone_size: many; v_call: TRBV10-3; j_call: TRBJ2-1; cdr3_aa: CAISESLAGGQSSYNEQFF; cdr3_nt: TGTGCCATCAGTGAGTCGCTAGCGGGAGGCCAGAGCTCCTACAATGAGCAGTTCTTC
d_call: NA; clone_size: few; v_call: TRBV12-3/TRBV12-4; j_call: TRBJ1-6; cdr3_aa: CASSLNNSPLHF; cdr3_nt: TGTGCCAGCAGCCTAAATAATTCACCCCTCCACTTT
d_call: NA; clone_size: NA; v_call: TRBV18; j_call: TRBJ2-7; cdr3_aa: CASSPLGRPEQYF; cdr3_nt: TGTGCCAGCTCACCACTTGGTCGGCCCGAGCAGTACTTC
d_call: TRBD1; clone_size: few; v_call: TRBV12-3/TRBV12-4; j_call: TRBJ1-2; cdr3_aa: CASSLDRLTYGYTF; cdr3_nt: TGTGCCAGCAGTTTGGACAGGTTAACCTATGGCTACACCTTC
d_call: TRBD1; clone_size: NA; v_call: TRBV3-1; j_call: TRBJ1-6; cdr3_aa: CASSPRTGGGSPLHF; cdr3_nt: TGTGCCAGCAGCCCCCGGACAGGGGGAGGTTCACCCCTCCACTTT
d_call: NA; clone_size: few; v_call: TRBV4-3; j_call: TRBJ1-4; cdr3_aa: CASSQEPPTRGLGEKLFF; cdr3_nt: TGCGCCAGCAGCCAAGAACCACCGACCAGGGGTTTAGGGGAAAAACTGTTTTTT
d_call: NA; clone_size: many; v_call: TRBV5-5; j_call: TRBJ2-1; cdr3_aa: CASSLVGFNEQFF; cdr3_nt: TGTGCCAGCAGCTTGGTGGGGTTCAATGAGCAGTTCTTC
d_call: NA; clone_size: many; v_call: TRBV12-3/TRBV12-4; j_call: TRBJ2-2; cdr3_aa: CASSLVGSTGGELFF; cdr3_nt: TGTGCCAGCAGTTTAGTTGGGTCTACCGGCGGGGAGCTGTTTTTT
d_call: NA; clone_size: NA; v_call: TRBV12-3/TRBV12-4; j_call: TRBJ2-1; cdr3_aa: CASSFWDYNEQFF; cdr3_nt: TGTGCCAGCAGTTTTTGGGACTACAATGAGCAGTTCTTC
d_call: NA; clone_size: many; v_call: TRBV20-1; j_call: TRBJ1-1; cdr3_aa: CSAVGQDPADWTEAFF; cdr3_nt: TGCAGTGCTGTGGGGCAGGACCCCGCGGATTGGACTGAAGCTTTCTTT
d_call: NA; clone_size: few; v_call: TRBV5-1; j_call: TRBJ2-1; cdr3_aa: CASRFTSTVNEQFF; cdr3_nt: TGCGCCAGCAGATTCACTAGTACCGTCAATGAGCAGTTCTTC
d_call: TRBD2; clone_size: few; v_call: TRBV18; j_call: TRBJ2-2; cdr3_aa: CASSPRGRASAGELFF; cdr3_nt: TGTGCCAGCTCACCACGCGGGAGGGCCTCGGCCGGGGAGCTGTTTTTT
d_call: TRBD2; clone_size: few; v_call: TRBV6-4; j_call: TRBJ2-2; cdr3_aa: CASSDYGRLAGGPSFTGELFF; cdr3_nt: TGTGCCAGCAGTGACTATGGGAGGTTAGCGGGAGGGCCTTCGTTCACCGGGGAGCTGTTTTTT